The 11 T cell receptor beta chains presented below share a single source sample, sequenced in a study of blood T cell repertoires in COVID-19. TCRdb keeps only in-frame clones here, not all; method: immunoSEQ multiplex PCR. The sample has some 130,000 clones, roughly four fifths seen once; the top ten hold about 18%. Material: PBMCs or T cells enriched from blood (not recorded which). These receptors came from a man aged 25 to 40 who had recovered from COVID-19.

The chain joins TRBV5-4 to TRBJ2-5, with 9 bases identical to TRBD1. Germline assignment: CDR1 SGHNT and CDR2 YYREEE (reference sequence). CDR3 length equals 15 residues. The V segment lost 4 bases and the J segment 1 base; nucleotides outside the gene matches: 5. CDR3 region: CASSEKTGGQETQYF. CDR3 DNA sequence: TGTGCCAGCAGCGAGAAGACAGGGGGCCAAGAGACCCAGTACTTC.

The chain has TRBV11-2 and TRBJ2-7; 7 bases fit TRBD1. The germline CDR1 and CDR2 sequences are SGHAT and FQNNGV. The CDR3 contains 16 residues. V lost 5 bases to trimming and J lost 5 bases; unmatched junction nucleotides: 15. The CDR3 loop reads CASSAIQGLIAHEQYV. As DNA, the CDR3 is TGTGCCAGCAGCGCCATACAGGGGCTCATCGCCCACGAGCAGTACGTC.

Concerning this clone: Other DNA sequences in the same sample also yield this CDR3. The chain combines TRBV19 with TRBJ2-2; D might be TRBD2 (6 bases). This CDR3 has 14 amino acids. The V end was cut by 9 bases, the J end by 2 bases, with 13 bases between. Germline values: CDR1 LNHDA, CDR2 SQIVND (reference sequence). The CDR3 sequence: CASKEGGNTGELFF. The CDR3, as DNA: TGTGCCAGCAAAGAGGGAGGTAACACCGGGGAGCTGTTTTTT.

This rearrangement joins TRBV6-2 or TRBV6-3 to TRBJ1-1; possible D gene TRBD1, 6 bases. CDR1 and CDR2 from the germline V gene are MNHEY and SVGEGT. V shed 6 bases and J shed 1 base, with 12 bases lying between them. This CDR3 is built from 14 residues. As DNA, the CDR3 is TGTGCCAGCAGCTTGAGACAGGCGAACACTGAAGCTTTCTTT. It is translated as CASSLRQANTEAFF.

The V and J genes are TRBV5-1 and TRBJ1-2; D is ambiguous. Trimming left V 0 bases short and J 4 bases short, with 7 bases between. Per the germline V gene, CDR1 is SGHRS and CDR2 is YFSETQ. This CDR3 has 13 amino acids. CDR3: CASSLGGTYGYTF. CDR3 sequence (DNA): TGCGCCAGCAGCTTGGGTGGCACCTATGGCTACACCTTC.

V and J are TRBV7-9 and TRBJ2-7; D remains ambiguous. Trimming removed 4 bases from V and 0 bases from J, with 4 bases in between. Germline V gives CDR1 SEHNR, CDR2 FQNEAQ (reference sequence). The CDR3 runs to 12 residues. The CDR3 nucleotides are TGTGCCAGCAGCTCACTCTCCTACGAGCAGTACGTC. Protein sequence: CASSSLSYEQYV.

This chain uses TRBV4-1 with TRBJ1-1, with D possibly matching TRBD1 (5 bases). Germline CDR1 is MGHRA and CDR2 is YSYEKL. The CDR3 has 15 amino acids. V gave up 0 bases and J gave up 5 bases, with 13 bases separating them. CDR3 in amino acids: CASSQDIGAGTEAFF. The DNA of the CDR3 is TGCGCCAGCAGCCAAGATATAGGGGCCGGGACTGAAGCTTTCTTT.

This clone has only a few counts. CDR3: CASSLGTSATYEQYV. CDR3 sequence (DNA): TGTGCCAGCAGCTTAGGGACTAGCGCTACCTACGAGCAGTACGTC. The chain joins TRBV5-4 to TRBJ2-7; 10 bases match TRBD2. V shed 2 bases, J shed 2 bases, and the junction held 4 bases outside the gene matches. This CDR3 spans 15 amino acids. From germline, CDR1 is SGHNT and CDR2 YYREEE (reference sequence).

CDR3 loop: CASSVTGDTGELFF. Here the CDR3 DNA reads TGTGCCAGCAGCGTAACAGGGGACACCGGGGAGCTGTTTTTT. The gene calls are TRBV9 and TRBJ2-2, with TRBD1 matching over 7 bases. V lost 1 base, J lost 3 bases, and 0 bases stayed unmatched. The CDR3 extends over 14 amino acids. Germline CDR1 reads SGDLS; CDR2 reads YYNGEE.

The chain is built from TRBV9 and TRBJ2-1; D might be TRBD2 (7 bases). Germline loops: CDR1 SGDLS, CDR2 YYNGEE. V lost 0 bases, J lost 7 bases, and 14 bases lay in between. The CDR3 length is 15 residues. This CDR3 is CASSVAAGEGNEQFF. The CDR3 DNA is TGTGCCAGCAGCGTAGCGGCAGGGGAGGGGAATGAGCAGTTCTTC. Supplemented by reference TRBV9 and TRBJ2-1, the full variable domain reads DSGVTQTPKHLITATGQRVTLRCSPRSGDLSVYWYQQSLDQGLQFLIQYYNGEERAKGNILERFSAQQFPDLHSELNLSSLELGDSALYFCASSVAAGEGNEQFFGPGTRLTVL.

This sequence joins TRBV13 and TRBJ2-1, with D possibly matching TRBD2 (5 bases). Looked up from germline, CDR1 is PRHDT and CDR2 is FYEKMQ (reference sequence). The CDR3 is made up of 14 amino acids. The V end was cut by 3 bases, the J end by 0 bases, with 6 bases between. In nucleotides, the CDR3 is TGTGCCAGCAGCTTGGGGAGCTCCTACAATGAGCAGTTCTTC. Translating it yields CASSLGSSYNEQFF.